The rows below give T cell receptor beta chains drawn from one sample of a study of blood T cell repertoires in COVID-19. Only in-frame clones appear in the TCRdb table, and some are missing; sequencing was by immunoSEQ multiplex PCR. Counted here are 55,000 to 75,000 clones, over 85% occurring once; the ten biggest clones make up 1.1% to 1.5%. The sequencing sample was made of peripheral blood. The receptors were gathered from a man aged 60 to 75 with acute or convalescent COVID-19. CDR3s leave out the opening cysteine and the closing phenylalanine or tryptophan. Some rows have no size entry. The others give once, few or many, or a class for an expanded clone.

v_gene: TRBV9; abundance: .; j_gene: TRBJ2-3; CDR3aa: ASSIQRDTQY
v_gene: TRBV9; abundance: .; j_gene: TRBJ1-4; CDR3aa: ASSVGSVPEKLF
v_gene: TRBV6-5; abundance: .; j_gene: TRBJ1-5; CDR3aa: ASSPEGGDYQPQH
v_gene: TRBV6-6; abundance: .; j_gene: TRBJ1-3; CDR3aa: ASSSLNTIY
v_gene: TRBV19; abundance: .; j_gene: TRBJ1-5; CDR3aa: ASSIGSQPQH
v_gene: TRBV7-3; abundance: .; j_gene: TRBJ2-1; CDR3aa: ASSPVGPYNEQF
v_gene: TRBV15; abundance: once; j_gene: TRBJ1-1; CDR3aa: ATSTSGGTEAF
v_gene: TRBV7-2; abundance: .; j_gene: TRBJ1-5; CDR3aa: ASSLTTAPNQPQH
v_gene: TRBV4-1; abundance: .; j_gene: TRBJ2-7; CDR3aa: ASSQPGSGYEQY
v_gene: TRBV19; abundance: .; j_gene: TRBJ1-5; CDR3aa: ASIATPGGIGGQPQH
v_gene: TRBV28; abundance: .; j_gene: TRBJ2-3; CDR3aa: ASSPSDSPSTDTQY
v_gene: TRBV11-2; abundance: .; j_gene: TRBJ2-3; CDR3aa: ASSSRLEGDTQY
v_gene: TRBV7-2; abundance: .; j_gene: TRBJ2-2; CDR3aa: ASSSQGSRANTGELF
v_gene: TRBV11-2; abundance: .; j_gene: TRBJ1-3; CDR3aa: ASSSSIGESGNTIY
v_gene: TRBV7-9; abundance: .; j_gene: TRBJ1-2; CDR3aa: ASSRRDGTAYGYT
v_gene: TRBV24-1; abundance: once; j_gene: TRBJ2-1; CDR3aa: ATSVRDTLNEQF
v_gene: TRBV7-2; abundance: .; j_gene: TRBJ2-5; CDR3aa: ASSLVGGVLETQY
v_gene: TRBV23-1; abundance: .; j_gene: TRBJ2-2; CDR3aa: ASSQGGTGNTGELF
v_gene: TRBV29-1; abundance: .; j_gene: TRBJ2-7; CDR3aa: SVQDSGQGRDEQY
v_gene: TRBV5-4; abundance: once; j_gene: TRBJ2-7; CDR3aa: ASKRIRKSPTTGYYYEQY
v_gene: TRBV6-5; abundance: .; j_gene: TRBJ1-4; CDR3aa: ASTSSATNEKLF
v_gene: TRBV5-4; abundance: .; j_gene: TRBJ1-1; CDR3aa: ASRRGDLVTEAF
v_gene: TRBV11-2; abundance: .; j_gene: TRBJ1-2; CDR3aa: ASSLDSSLPLNYGYT
v_gene: TRBV24-1; abundance: .; j_gene: TRBJ1-2; CDR3aa: AIQGGVGGYT
v_gene: TRBV5-5; abundance: .; j_gene: TRBJ2-7; CDR3aa: ASRPTGGEFYEQY
v_gene: TRBV19; abundance: once; j_gene: TRBJ2-7; CDR3aa: ASSPGQGAIYEQY
v_gene: TRBV5-1; abundance: .; j_gene: TRBJ1-1; CDR3aa: ASSSQVLSGGTEAF
v_gene: TRBV6-5; abundance: once; j_gene: TRBJ1-5; CDR3aa: ASGTAPWPQH
v_gene: TRBV30; abundance: .; j_gene: TRBJ1-2; CDR3aa: AWGGRRPTQYGYT
v_gene: TRBV15; abundance: .; j_gene: TRBJ1-1; CDR3aa: ATSRDLGTGNTEAF
v_gene: TRBV18; abundance: .; j_gene: TRBJ2-4; CDR3aa: ASSPKPGDLAKNIQY
v_gene: TRBV29-1; abundance: .; j_gene: TRBJ1-2; CDR3aa: SVEGLGYGYT
v_gene: TRBV7-9; abundance: .; j_gene: TRBJ1-3; CDR3aa: ASVRDSENTIY
v_gene: TRBV27; abundance: .; j_gene: TRBJ1-2; CDR3aa: ASSWGQGDYGYT
v_gene: TRBV6-5; abundance: .; j_gene: TRBJ2-1; CDR3aa: ASSLYNEQF